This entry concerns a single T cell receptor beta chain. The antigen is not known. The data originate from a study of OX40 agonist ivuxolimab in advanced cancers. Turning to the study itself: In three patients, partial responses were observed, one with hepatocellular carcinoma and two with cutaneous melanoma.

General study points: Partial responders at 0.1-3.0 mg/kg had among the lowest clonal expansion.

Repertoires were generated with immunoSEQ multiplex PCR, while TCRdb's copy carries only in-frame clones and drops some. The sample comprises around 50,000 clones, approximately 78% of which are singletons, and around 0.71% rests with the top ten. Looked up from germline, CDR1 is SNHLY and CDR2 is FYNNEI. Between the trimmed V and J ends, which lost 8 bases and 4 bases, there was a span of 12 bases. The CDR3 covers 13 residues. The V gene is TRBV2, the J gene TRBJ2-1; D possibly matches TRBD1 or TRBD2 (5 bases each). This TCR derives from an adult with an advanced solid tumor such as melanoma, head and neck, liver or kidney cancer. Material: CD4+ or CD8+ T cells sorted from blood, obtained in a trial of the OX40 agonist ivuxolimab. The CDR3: CASLPRGYNEQFF. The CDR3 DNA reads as TGTGCCAGCCTCCCGAGGGGATACAATGAGCAGTTCTTC.